This TCR beta chain was documented in a study of blood T cells in healthy people across ages. The germline V and J ends were trimmed by 11 bases and 8 bases, with 21 bases remaining between them. There are 13 residues in the CDR3. PCR was performed a second time for about 7 to 12 cycles using a sample-barcoded 5' primer and a J-beta primer mix. TCRdb used MiXCR to reprocess the 5' RACE reads, holding one entry per CDR3 protein. The data contain hundreds of thousands of distinct CDR3 sequences, about 50% of them seen just once; the ten biggest clones take up less than 15%. V and J are TRBV12-3 or TRBV12-4 and TRBJ1-2; maybe TRBD1 (6 bases). The specimen sequenced was blood. The clonotype was recovered from a woman aged 80 or older in good health. The CDR3 DNA reads as TGTGCCTCTACGCTGGGGAGGGGGGGCGGCTACACCTTC. It codes for CASTLGRGGGYTF.